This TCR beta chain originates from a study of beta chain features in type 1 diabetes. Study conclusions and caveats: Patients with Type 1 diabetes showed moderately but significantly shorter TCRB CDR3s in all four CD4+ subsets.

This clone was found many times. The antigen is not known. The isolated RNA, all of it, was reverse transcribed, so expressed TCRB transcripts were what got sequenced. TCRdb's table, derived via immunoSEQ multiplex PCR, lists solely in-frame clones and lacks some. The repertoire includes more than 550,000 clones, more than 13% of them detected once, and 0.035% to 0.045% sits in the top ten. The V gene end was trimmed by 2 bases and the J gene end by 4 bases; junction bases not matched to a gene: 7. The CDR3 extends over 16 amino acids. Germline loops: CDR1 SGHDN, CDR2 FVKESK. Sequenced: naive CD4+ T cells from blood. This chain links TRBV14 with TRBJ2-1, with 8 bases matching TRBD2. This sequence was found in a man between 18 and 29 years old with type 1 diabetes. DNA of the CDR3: TGTGCCAGCAGCCAAAGGGCGGGGGGCCGATACAATGAGCAGTTCTTC. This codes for CASSQRAGGRYNEQFF.